What follows is one T cell receptor (beta chain) and its context. The CDR3 extends over 14 amino acids. Germline V CDR1 and CDR2: SGHRS, YFSETQ. Trimming stripped 0 bases from V and 4 bases from J, with 10 bases between. This entry belongs to a study of identifying expanded T cells in peripheral blood. This table comes from immunoSEQ multiplex PCR, and its TCRdb copy is limited to in-frame clones, with some not included. Among about 82,000 clones listed, 85% to 90% were seen once. V is TRBV5-1 and J is TRBJ2-5; a weak D match, TRBD2 (5 bases). This TCR was recovered from a person aged 18 to 69 in good health. Sequencing input: blood. The CDR3 DNA follows: TGCGCCAGCAGCTTGGCCATGCGGGCAGAGACCCAGTACTTC. This encodes CASSLAMRAETQYF.